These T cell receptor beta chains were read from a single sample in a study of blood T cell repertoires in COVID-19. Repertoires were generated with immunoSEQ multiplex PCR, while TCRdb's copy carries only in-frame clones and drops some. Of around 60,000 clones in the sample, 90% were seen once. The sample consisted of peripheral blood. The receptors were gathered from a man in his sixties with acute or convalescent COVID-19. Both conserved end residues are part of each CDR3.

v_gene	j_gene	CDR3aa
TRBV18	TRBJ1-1	CASSPPGQGNTEAFF
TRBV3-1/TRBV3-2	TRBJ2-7	CASSPDLGQGNYEQYF
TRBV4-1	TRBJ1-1	CASSPPGVNTEAFF
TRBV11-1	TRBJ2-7	CASSFTRVTYEQYF
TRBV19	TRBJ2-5	CASSTLFGQLQETQYF
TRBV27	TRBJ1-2	CASSLIPRGGGYTF
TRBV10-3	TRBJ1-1	CAIRDRVSDTEAFF
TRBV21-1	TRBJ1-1	CASVPGQGHTEAFF
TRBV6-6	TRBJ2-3	CASSPPGGPTDTQYF
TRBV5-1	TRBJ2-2	CASSPLSGPTNTGELFF
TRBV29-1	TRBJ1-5	CSVGDNNQPQHF
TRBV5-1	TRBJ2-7	CASSLQGGEQYF
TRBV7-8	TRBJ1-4	CASSPLMGRGNEKLFF
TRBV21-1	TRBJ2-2	CASSKGERWTGGRTGELFF
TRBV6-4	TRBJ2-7	CASSDSITAGTATYEQYF
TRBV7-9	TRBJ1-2	CASSLRAGNYGYTF
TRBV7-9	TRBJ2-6	CASSLGALAGPSGANVLTF
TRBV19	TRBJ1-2	CASKSAEVRNYGYTF
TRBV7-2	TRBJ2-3	CASRGTGGLTDTQYF
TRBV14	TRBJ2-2	CASSTGGAVGTGELFF
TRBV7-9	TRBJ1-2	CASSRHRDYNYGYTF
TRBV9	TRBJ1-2	CASSGGQGAKYGYTF
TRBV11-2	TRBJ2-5	CASSLDGGETQYF
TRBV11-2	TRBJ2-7	CASSQRGSGGGPYEQYF
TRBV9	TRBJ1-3	CASSARDRGNTIYF
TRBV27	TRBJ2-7	CASSSPYEQYF
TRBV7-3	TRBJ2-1	CASSATSGGASYNEQFF
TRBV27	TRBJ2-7	CASSSGGEQYF
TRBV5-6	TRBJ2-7	CASSLRTSGSSYEQYF
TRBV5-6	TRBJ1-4	CASSITGFEVTNEKLFF
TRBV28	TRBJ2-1	CASSIQGPPYNEQFF
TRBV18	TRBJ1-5	CASSSGLDQPQHF
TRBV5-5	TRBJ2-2	CASQNTGELFF
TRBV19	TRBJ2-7	CASSKRVGYEQYF
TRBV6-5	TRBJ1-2	CASRRIRDSYGYTF
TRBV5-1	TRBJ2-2	CASRLPGNPSTGELFF
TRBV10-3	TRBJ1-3	CAISDRGSGNTIYF
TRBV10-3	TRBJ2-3	CAISDPGQASTDTQYF
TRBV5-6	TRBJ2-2	CASSLDRNTGELFF
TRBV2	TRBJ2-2	CASKGSAGTGELFF
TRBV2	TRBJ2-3	CASSDRTSGDMDTQYF
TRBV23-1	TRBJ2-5	CATSPGWTKETQYF
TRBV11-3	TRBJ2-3	CASSLGVAGGRTDTQYF
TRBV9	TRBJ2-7	CASSDRGDSSYEQYF
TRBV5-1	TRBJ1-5	CASSLDGVNQPQHF
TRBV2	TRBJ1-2	CASSQGPTPGYTF
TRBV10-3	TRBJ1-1	CAIRPGQPNTEAFF
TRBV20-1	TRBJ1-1	CSASYGRPGRQLEAFF